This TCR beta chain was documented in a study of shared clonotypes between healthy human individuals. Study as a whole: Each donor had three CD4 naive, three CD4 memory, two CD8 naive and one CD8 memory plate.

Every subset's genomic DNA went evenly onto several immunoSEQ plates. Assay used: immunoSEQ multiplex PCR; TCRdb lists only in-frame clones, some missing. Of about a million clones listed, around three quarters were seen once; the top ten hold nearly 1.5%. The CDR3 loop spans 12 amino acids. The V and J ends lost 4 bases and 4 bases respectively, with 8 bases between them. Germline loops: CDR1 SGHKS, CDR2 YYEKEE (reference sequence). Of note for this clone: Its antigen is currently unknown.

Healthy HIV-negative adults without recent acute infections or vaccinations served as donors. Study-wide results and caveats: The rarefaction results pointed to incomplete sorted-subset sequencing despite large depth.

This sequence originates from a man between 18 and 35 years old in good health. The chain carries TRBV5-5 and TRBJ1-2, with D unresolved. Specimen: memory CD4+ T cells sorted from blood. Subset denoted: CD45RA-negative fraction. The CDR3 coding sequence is TGTGCCAGCAGCCAATTATCCTATGGCTACACCTTC. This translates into CASSQLSYGYTF.